Presented here are 2 T cell receptor beta chains from one specimen sequenced in a study of blood T cells in healthy people across ages. Next came a second PCR, run for roughly 7 to 12 cycles, which used a sample-barcoded 5' primer along with a J-beta primer mix. TCRdb reprocessed the 5' RACE reads via MiXCR and lists one record per CDR3 protein. The sample has roughly 800,000 distinct CDR3 sequences; 50% to 65% are singletons. The sample taken for sequencing was blood. These receptors were obtained from an elderly man in good health.

A note on this clonotype: This CDR3 is missing its conserved last phenylalanine or tryptophan, likely due to a read error. The gene calls are TRBV12-3 or TRBV12-4 and TRBJ2-1; tentatively, D is TRBD1 or TRBD2 (5 bases each). Trimming stripped 3 bases from V and 5 bases from J, with 14 bases between. The CDR3 loop spans 15 amino acids. DNA for the CDR3: TGTGCCAGCAGTTTTCGCTCGGGACGAAACAATGAGCAGTTCTTA. Amino acid sequence: CASSFRSGRNNEQFL.

The V gene is TRBV5-1, the J gene TRBJ2-1, with D possibly being TRBD1 (9 bases). Trimming took off 4 bases at V and 6 bases at J, with 29 bases between the two ends. Germline V gene lookup returns CDR1 SGHRS and CDR2 YFSETQ. This CDR3 comprises 19 residues. CDR3 DNA sequence: TGCGCCAGCAGCGCAGGGGACAGGGCTAGCGGAGCGGGGGTCAATGAGCAGTTCTTC. Encoded protein: CASSAGDRASGAGVNEQFF.